What follows are 13 T cell receptor beta chains derived from one specimen sequenced in a study of T cell repertoires in cytomegalovirus infection. TCRdb analysed the reads with MiXCR anew, one entry per CDR3 protein. The sample shows roughly 76,000 distinct CDR3 sequences, 3.7% of them seen only once. Sequenced input: PBMCs. The receptors come from a human donor in good health (CMV status not recorded). Some clones in this sample may be carry-over from other donors' samples.

In this sample, this clonotype turned up many times. The chain employs TRBV2 and TRBJ1-1, with D hard to call. The CDR3 is 11 residues long. Germline values: CDR1 SNHLY, CDR2 FYNNEI. Trimming removed 1 base at V and 7 bases at J, with 4 bases between. The CDR3 protein is CASSEVSEAFF. DNA of the CDR3: TGTGCCAGCAGTGAAGTCAGTGAAGCTTTCTTT.

This clonotype was observed at least ten times. The gene calls are TRBV2 and TRBJ2-2; 7 bases line up with TRBD2. V lost 7 bases to trimming and J lost 3 bases; unmatched junction nucleotides: 8. The germline V gene encodes CDR1 SNHLY and CDR2 FYNNEI. The CDR3 is made up of 15 amino acids. CDR3 loop: CASIAGAGDTGELFF. CDR3 sequence (DNA): TGTGCCAGCATAGCGGGCGCTGGGGACACCGGGGAGCTGTTTTTT.

This clonotype was observed at least ten times. The CDR3 DNA reads as TGTGCCAGCAGTACCTACCTTCAGACTAGCACAGATACGCAGTATTTT. Its protein is CASSTYLQTSTDTQYF. V gene TRBV27 combines with J gene TRBJ2-3; no clear D. The CDR3 sequence is 16 residues long. The germline CDR1 and CDR2 sequences are MNHEY and SMNVEV (reference sequence). Trimming cost V 5 bases and J 0 bases, with 15 bases left between them.

The sample holds many counts of this clonotype. The chain links TRBV6-2 or TRBV6-3 to TRBJ2-6; no definite D call. Germline loops: CDR1 MNHEY, CDR2 SVGEGT. The CDR3 is 15 residues long. V was trimmed by 2 bases and J by 0 bases, leaving 5 bases between them. CDR3 nucleotides: TGTGCCAGCAGTTACCGGGTCTCTGGGGCCAACGTCCTGACTTTC. Its protein product is CASSYRVSGANVLTF.

This clonotype has a count of ten or more. V gene TRBV7-2 combines with J gene TRBJ2-1; 9 bases fit TRBD2. Losses at the gene ends were 5 bases for V and 3 bases for J; bases not matched to a gene: 11. The germline V gene has CDR1 SGHTA and CDR2 FQGNSA. This CDR3 is built from 17 residues. In DNA, the CDR3 is TGTGCCAGCAGCCCACAAGCGGGGGGCCTACTCTACAATGAGCAGTTCTTC. This encodes CASSPQAGGLLYNEQFF.

This clonotype was recorded at least ten times. V and J are TRBV6-1 and TRBJ1-4; unclear D gene. This CDR3 spans 13 amino acids. V lost 5 bases, J lost 8 bases, and 12 bases lay in between. In germline, CDR1 is MNHNS, CDR2 SASEGT. CDR3 in DNA: TGTGCCAGCAGTCTGTACTATGGGGAAAAACTGTTTTTT. This encodes CASSLYYGEKLFF.

Many counts were recorded for this clonotype. The chain employs TRBV6-6 and TRBJ1-1; D may be TRBD1 (5 bases). The CDR3 extends over 15 amino acids. The V and J ends lost 7 bases and 0 bases respectively, with 15 bases between them. The germline V gene encodes CDR1 MNHNY and CDR2 SVGAGI (reference sequence). CDR3 protein: CASTYRAGMNTEAFF. CDR3 coding DNA: TGTGCCAGCACCTACCGAGCAGGGATGAACACTGAAGCTTTCTTT.

In its sample, this clonotype was seen many times. The rearrangement links TRBV2 to TRBJ1-2, with 8 bases aligning to TRBD1. This CDR3 has 12 residues. Germline V gene lookup returns CDR1 SNHLY and CDR2 FYNNEI. The ends lost 5 bases at V and 8 bases at J; junction bases unmatched: 4. The CDR3 DNA reads as TGTGCCAGCAGTCGACAGGGGCACGGCTACACCTTC. It is translated as CASSRQGHGYTF.

This clonotype was counted ten times or more. The J gene is TRBJ1-2, the V gene TRBV7-9, with D unclear. Per germline, CDR1 SEHNR and CDR2 FQNEAQ (reference sequence). CDR3 length: 12 residues. V gave up 2 bases and J gave up 3 bases, with 4 bases separating them. The CDR3 region is CASSLHYYGYTF. DNA of the CDR3: TGTGCCAGCAGCTTACATTACTATGGCTACACCTTC.

This clonotype has at least ten counts. The genes are TRBV5-4 and TRBJ1-4; D remains unclear. The CDR3 runs to 15 residues. The ends were cut back, 3 bases at V and 4 bases at J, with 13 bases in the middle. Germline V gene sequence: CDR1 SGHNT, CDR2 YYREEE (reference sequence). The CDR3 region is CASSYGPPLNEKLFF. The CDR3 nucleotides read TGTGCCAGCAGCTATGGACCGCCTCTTAATGAAAAACTGTTTTTT.

This clonotype was seen ten or more times. CDR3 DNA: TGTGCCAGCAGTCCCCTTCAGAACACTGAAGCTTTCTTT. It codes for CASSPLQNTEAFF. The rearrangement joins TRBV27 to TRBJ1-1; D uncertain. The CDR3 is made up of 13 amino acids. Germline loops: CDR1 MNHEY, CDR2 SMNVEV (reference sequence). Trimming stripped 5 bases from V and 1 base from J, with 8 bases between.

In this sample, this clonotype turned up many times. This chain links TRBV7-2 with TRBJ1-1; 8 bases agree with TRBD1. V dropped 2 bases and J dropped 4; count of bases not matched to a gene: 3. This CDR3 spans 14 amino acids. Germline V gene lookup returns CDR1 SGHTA and CDR2 FQGNSA. The CDR3, as DNA: TGTGCCAGCAGCTTAAGACAGGGGTTCACTGAAGCTTTCTTT. Protein sequence: CASSLRQGFTEAFF.

The table lists this clonotype with many counts. V gene TRBV6-5 combines with J gene TRBJ1-2; 10 bases line up with TRBD1. The CDR3 extends over 15 amino acids. Germline V lookup: CDR1 MNHEY, CDR2 SVGAGI. After removal of 6 bases from V and 3 bases from J, the junction contained 7 bases not matched to a gene. The DNA of the CDR3 is TGTGCCAGCAGACGACCGGGACAGGGGCACTATGGCTACACCTTC. As protein: CASRRPGQGHYGYTF.